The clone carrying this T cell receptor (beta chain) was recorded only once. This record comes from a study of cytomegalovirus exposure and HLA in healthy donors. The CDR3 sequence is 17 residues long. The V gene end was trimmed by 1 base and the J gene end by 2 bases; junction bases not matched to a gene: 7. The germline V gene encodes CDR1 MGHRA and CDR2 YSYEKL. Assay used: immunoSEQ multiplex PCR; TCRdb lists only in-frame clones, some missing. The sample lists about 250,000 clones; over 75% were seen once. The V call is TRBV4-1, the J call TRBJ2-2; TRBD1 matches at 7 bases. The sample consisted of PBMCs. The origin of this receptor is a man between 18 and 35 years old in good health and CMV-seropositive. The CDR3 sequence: CASSQVPQGVNTGELFF. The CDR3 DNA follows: TGCGCCAGCAGCCAAGTGCCTCAGGGGGTTAACACCGGGGAGCTGTTTTTT.